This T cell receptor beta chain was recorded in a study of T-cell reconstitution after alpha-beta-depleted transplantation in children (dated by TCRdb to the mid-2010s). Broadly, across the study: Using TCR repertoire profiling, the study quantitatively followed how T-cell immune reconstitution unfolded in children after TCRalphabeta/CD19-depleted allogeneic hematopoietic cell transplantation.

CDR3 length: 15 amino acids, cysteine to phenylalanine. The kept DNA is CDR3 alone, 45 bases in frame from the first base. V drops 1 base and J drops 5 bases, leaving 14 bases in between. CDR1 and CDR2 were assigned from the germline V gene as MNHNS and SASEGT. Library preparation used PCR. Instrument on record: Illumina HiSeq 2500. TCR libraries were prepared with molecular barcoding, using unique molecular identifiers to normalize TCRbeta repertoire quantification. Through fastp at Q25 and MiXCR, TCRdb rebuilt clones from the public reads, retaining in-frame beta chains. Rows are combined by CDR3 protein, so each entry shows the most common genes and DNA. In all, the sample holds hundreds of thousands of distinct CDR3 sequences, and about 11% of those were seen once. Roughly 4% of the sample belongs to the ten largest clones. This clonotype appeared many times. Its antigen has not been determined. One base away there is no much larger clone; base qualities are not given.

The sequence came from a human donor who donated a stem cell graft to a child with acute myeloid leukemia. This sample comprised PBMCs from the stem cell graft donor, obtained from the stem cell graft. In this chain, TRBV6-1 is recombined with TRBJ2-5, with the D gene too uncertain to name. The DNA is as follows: TGTGCCAGCAGTGAAGGGGTTCTTCCCCAGGAGACCCAGTACTTC. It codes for CASSEGVLPQETQYF.